This T cell receptor (beta chain) was profiled in a study of technical replicates of blood from a few donors (dated 2017 in TCRdb). Libraries came from the immunoSEQ multiplex PCR assay. TCRdb took over this immuneACCESS table, retaining in-frame rearrangements with V and J assigned. Such tables are incomplete; in checked studies, under half of the missing clones stem from an unresolved V gene, and the remainder is unexplained. Here the sample has about 49,000 clones; about 90% occur a single time. The leading ten clones occupy about 3.6% of the sample. Comments on this clone: Its antigen has not been determined. Base quality data are lacking; no much larger clone is found one base away.

Counted from cysteine to phenylalanine, this CDR3 has 16 amino acids. Left in the record is the CDR3 DNA by itself, 48 bases read in frame from the first base. V loses 5 bases, J loses 6 bases, and the germline ends lie 20 bases apart. Sequences SGHAT (CDR1) and FQNNGV (CDR2) are obtained from the germline V gene. The sequenced material came from PBMCs. The TCR comes from a human donor in good health. Some clones in this sample may be carry-over from other donors' samples. The chain was built from TRBV11-2 and TRBJ2-1, with a tentative D gene TRBD2 over 6 matching bases. The CDR3 corresponds to CASSPTGDPPINEQFF. The DNA sequence is as follows: TGTGCCAGCAGCCCCACGGGGGATCCTCCAATCAATGAGCAGTTCTTC.